The 23 T cell receptor beta chains reported below all come from one sample, sequenced in a study of PD-1 blockade in classical Hodgkin lymphoma. Clones were read by immunoSEQ multiplex PCR, and TCRdb kept only the in-frame ones, dropping some. This repertoire shows fewer than 35,000 clones, approximately 94% found once; its top ten account for 2.3%. Time point meaning: newly diagnosed, previously untreated cHL patient sample. Material: peripheral blood mononuclear cells (PBMCs). These receptors originate from a human donor with classical Hodgkin lymphoma.

This chain joins TRBV7-8 and TRBJ1-5; D call uncertain. Per the germline V gene, CDR1 is SGHVS and CDR2 is FQNEAQ. V was cut by 5 bases and J by 4 bases, with 18 bases left in between. The CDR3 covers 16 residues. CDR3 nucleotides: TGTGCCAGCAGCCCCCAGGCGGCAGTAACTAATCAGCCCCAGCATTTT. This translates into CASSPQAAVTNQPQHF.

The chain is built from TRBV18 and TRBJ1-2, with 7 bases matching TRBD1. The CDR3 totals 15 residues. The trim removed 2 bases at V and 3 bases at J, leaving 6 bases unmatched. Germline CDR1 is KGHSH and CDR2 is LQKENI. The CDR3 sequence: CASSPSTGEDYGYTF. In nucleotides, the CDR3 is TGTGCCAGCTCACCATCCACAGGGGAGGACTATGGCTACACCTTC.

This chain joins TRBV29-1 and TRBJ2-3, with 8 nucleotides matching TRBD1. V shed 6 bases and J 2 bases; nucleotides not matched to a gene: 4. Germline CDR1 reads SQVTM; CDR2 reads ANQGSEA. The CDR3 runs 13 residues. CDR3 in amino acids: CSVGGQVTDTQYF. The CDR3 region has the DNA TGCAGCGTGGGGGGACAGGTCACAGATACGCAGTATTTT.

This sequence joins TRBV29-1 and TRBJ2-7, with TRBD1 matching over 10 bases. V lost 5 bases and J lost 3; bases outside the gene matches: 4. Germline V gene lookup returns CDR1 SQVTM and CDR2 ANQGSEA. The CDR3 has 13 amino acids. CDR3 DNA: TGCAGCGTTTTGGGGGACAGGGGCTACGAGCAGTACTTC. Translated, it gives CSVLGDRGYEQYF.

The CDR3 spells CASSLDFGRRGANTGELFF. CDR3 DNA sequence: TGTGCCAGCAGCTTGGATTTCGGCCGACGAGGAGCGAACACCGGGGAGCTGTTTTTT. The rearrangement joins TRBV5-5 to TRBJ2-2; no definite D call. This CDR3 is built from 19 residues. The V gene's germline CDR1 is SGHKS and CDR2 YYEKEE (reference sequence). V was pared by 0 bases and J by 0 bases, with 18 bases between.

The chain is built from TRBV6-1 and TRBJ2-5; no reliable D call. V lost 2 bases and J 5 bases, leaving 12 bases between the germline ends. The CDR3 sequence is 14 residues long. The V gene's germline CDR1 is MNHNS and CDR2 SASEGT. The CDR3 reads CASSESPGRETQYF. CDR3 coding DNA: TGTGCCAGCAGTGAATCACCGGGTCGGGAGACCCAGTACTTC.

The V and J genes are TRBV4-1 and TRBJ2-4; D is uncertain. Germline assignment: CDR1 MGHRA and CDR2 YSYEKL. The length of the CDR3 is 13 residues. Trimming removed 0 bases from V and 7 bases from J, with 7 bases in between. Written as DNA, the CDR3 is TGCGCCAGCAGCCAAGATAGGTATAACATTCAGTACTTC. This translates into CASSQDRYNIQYF.

The V and J genes are TRBV5-4 and TRBJ2-7; D is uncertain. The CDR3 spans 14 residues. CDR1 and CDR2 from the germline V gene are SGHNT and YYREEE (reference sequence). V dropped 1 base and J dropped 0 bases, with 8 bases sitting between them. The CDR3 nucleotides read TGTGCCAGCAGCTTGACCCCACACTCCTACGAGCAGTACTTC. Translating it yields CASSLTPHSYEQYF.

This rearrangement joins TRBV18 to TRBJ1-1; D is unresolved. This CDR3 has 12 residues. Trimming pared 3 bases from V and 8 bases from J, leaving 10 bases between. Germline-derived CDR1 and CDR2 are KGHSH and LQKENI. The CDR3 reads CASSPSPAEAFF. The CDR3 DNA sequence: TGTGCCAGCTCACCCTCCCCTGCGGAAGCTTTCTTT. Filled out from reference TRBV18 and TRBJ1-1, the complete variable domain reads NAGVMQNPRHLVRRRGQEARLRCSPMKGHSHVYWYRQLPEEGLKFMVYLQKENIIDESGMPKERFSAEFPKEGPSILRIQQVVRGDSAAYFCASSPSPAEAFFGQGTRLTVV.

This chain links TRBV27 with TRBJ1-1; D is unresolved. The CDR3 contains 12 residues. Looked up from germline, CDR1 is MNHEY and CDR2 is SMNVEV (reference sequence). V gave up 11 bases and J gave up 8 bases, with 18 bases separating them. CDR3 in DNA: TGTGCCTGTTTCCAATGCTGGAAAGAAGCTTTCTTT. As protein: CACFQCWKEAFF.

V is TRBV15 and J is TRBJ1-1, with 8 bases aligning to TRBD1. The trim removed 1 base at V and 3 bases at J, leaving 7 bases unmatched. Germline V CDR1 and CDR2: LNHNV, YYDKDF (reference sequence). CDR3 size: 16 residues. The chain's CDR3 is CATSRGIRGRDTEAFF. The CDR3 nucleotides are TGTGCCACCAGCAGAGGCATCAGGGGGCGCGACACTGAAGCTTTCTTT.

The chain is built from TRBV7-9 and TRBJ1-1; no firm D call. Trimming pared 1 base from V and 9 bases from J, leaving 12 bases between. Germline CDR1 and CDR2: SEHNR and FQNEAQ (reference sequence). The CDR3 consists of 13 residues. The CDR3 coding sequence is TGTGCCAGCAGCTTAGGGGCGGTCCACCAAGCTTTCTTT. Translated, it gives CASSLGAVHQAFF. Using reference TRBV7-9 and TRBJ1-1 for the parts outside the CDR3, the full variable domain is DTGVSQNPRHKITKRGQNVTFRCDPISEHNRLYWYRQTLGQGPEFLTYFQNEAQLEKSRLLSDRFSAERPKGSFSTLEIQRTEQGDSAMYLCASSLGAVHQAFFGQGTRLTVV.

CDR3 loop: CASSETDYQPQHF. In DNA, the CDR3 is TGTGCCAGCAGTGAGACAGATTATCAGCCCCAGCATTTT. This rearrangement joins TRBV25-1 to TRBJ1-5; weak D call: TRBD1 (5 bases). The germline V and J ends were trimmed by 3 bases and 5 bases, with 8 bases remaining between them. CDR3 length equals 13 residues. CDR1 MGHDK and CDR2 SYGVNS come from the germline V gene. The complete variable domain, with remaining parts taken from reference TRBV25-1 and TRBJ1-5, reads EADIYQTPRYLVIGTGKKITLECSQTMGHDKMYWYQQDPGMELHLIHYSYGVNSTEKGDLSSESTVSRIRTEHFPLTLESARPSHTSQYLCASSETDYQPQHFGDGTRLSIL.

CDR3 region: CASSLEYRTSSYEQYF. DNA for the CDR3: TGTGCCAGCAGCTTAGAGTATCGGACTAGCAGCTACGAGCAGTACTTC. The chain uses TRBV11-2 and TRBJ2-7; 8 bases line up with TRBD2. Germline CDR1 SGHAT, CDR2 FQNNGV. This CDR3 has 16 amino acids. V lost 0 bases and J lost 3; bases outside the gene matches: 7.

This chain uses TRBV14 with TRBJ2-1; D unclear. CDR3 length: 13 residues. The V end lost 1 base, the J end lost 7 bases, and 8 bases lay between the germline ends. In germline, CDR1 is SGHDN, CDR2 FVKESK. The CDR3 bases are TGTGCCAGCAGCCAAGGGATGAGGAATGAGCAGTTCTTC. It encodes CASSQGMRNEQFF. Full variable domain (outside the CDR3, taken from reference TRBV14 and TRBJ2-1): EAGVTQFPSHSVIEKGQTVTLRCDPISGHDNLYWYRRVMGKEIKFLLHFVKESKQDESGMPNNRFLAERTGGTYSTLKVQPAELEDSGVYFCASSQGMRNEQFFGPGTRLTVL.

The sample holds a few counts of this clone. The J gene is TRBJ2-5, the V gene TRBV2; D is possibly TRBD1 (5 bases). Germline-derived CDR1 and CDR2 are SNHLY and FYNNEI. V was cut by 4 bases and J by 3 bases, with 9 bases left in between. This CDR3 is 13 amino acids long. Here the CDR3 reads CASSVGPKETQYF. The CDR3 DNA follows: TGTGCCAGCAGTGTGGGGCCAAAAGAGACCCAGTACTTC.

This sequence joins TRBV30 and TRBJ1-1; D uncertain. Trimming stripped 2 bases from V and 5 bases from J, with 15 bases between. The CDR3 is 14 residues long. Germline-derived CDR1 and CDR2 are GTSNPN and SVGIG (reference sequence). This chain's CDR3 is CAWSFSYVGTEAFF. The CDR3, as DNA: TGTGCCTGGAGTTTTTCGTACGTGGGAACTGAAGCTTTCTTT.

The chain joins TRBV18 to TRBJ1-2; weak D call: TRBD1 (6 bases). This CDR3 spans 13 amino acids. Trimming removed 6 bases at V and 3 bases at J, with 11 bases between. Germline values: CDR1 KGHSH, CDR2 LQKENI. CDR3 in amino acids: CASSQQGDYGYTF. CDR3 nucleotides: TGTGCCAGCTCCCAACAGGGTGACTATGGCTACACCTTC.

The rearrangement joins TRBV7-9 to TRBJ2-3; no clear D gene. Germline V CDR1 and CDR2: SEHNR, FQNEAQ (reference sequence). The CDR3 totals 13 residues. Trimming removed 5 bases from V and 3 bases from J, with 9 bases in between. The CDR3 here is CASSPKVTDTQYF. Here the CDR3 DNA reads TGTGCCAGCAGCCCGAAGGTTACAGATACGCAGTATTTT.

The rearrangement uses TRBV19 and TRBJ2-5; 9 bases fit TRBD2. The V gene end was trimmed by 6 bases and the J gene end by 4 bases; junction bases not matched to a gene: 12. This CDR3 spans 16 amino acids. Germline loops: CDR1 LNHDA, CDR2 SQIVND (reference sequence). DNA for the CDR3: TGTGCCAGTAGCCTTGAAGGCCTAGCGGGACGAGAGACCCAGTACTTC. Translation: CASSLEGLAGRETQYF. Combining the CDR3 with reference TRBV19 and TRBJ2-5 gives the whole variable domain DGGITQSPKYLFRKEGQNVTLSCEQNLNHDAMYWYRQDPGQGLRLIYYSQIVNDFQKGDIAEGYSVSREKKESFPLTVTSAQKNPTAFYLCASSLEGLAGRETQYFGPGTRLLVL.

V usage is TRBV11-1 and J usage is TRBJ2-3; D not resolved. Trimming removed 5 bases from V and 0 bases from J, with 9 bases in between. The CDR3 runs 14 residues. Looked up from germline, CDR1 is SGHAT and CDR2 is FQDESV (reference sequence). The CDR3 region is CASSEGWSTDTQYF. CDR3 DNA: TGTGCCAGCAGCGAAGGGTGGAGCACAGATACGCAGTATTTT.

This clone was detected once. The V gene is TRBV27, the J gene TRBJ2-1; D is uncertain. Germline-derived CDR1 and CDR2 are MNHEY and SMNVEV (reference sequence). The CDR3 contains 13 residues. Trimming took off 0 bases at V and 7 bases at J, with 7 bases between the two ends. CDR3 DNA sequence: TGTGCCAGCAGTTTATCAGGTGAGAATGAGCAGTTCTTC. Translation gives CASSLSGENEQFF.

This clone appeared a single time. The chain employs TRBV5-1 and TRBJ2-5, with TRBD2 matching 8 bases. Trimming cost V 1 base and J 4 bases; bases outside gene matches: 12. The CDR3 loop spans 17 amino acids. Germline CDR1 is SGHRS and CDR2 is YFSETQ. The CDR3 DNA reads TGCGCCAGCAGCTTGCATAGCGGGGCGAGCGGTCCAGAGACCCAGTACTTC. Translating gives CASSLHSGASGPETQYF.